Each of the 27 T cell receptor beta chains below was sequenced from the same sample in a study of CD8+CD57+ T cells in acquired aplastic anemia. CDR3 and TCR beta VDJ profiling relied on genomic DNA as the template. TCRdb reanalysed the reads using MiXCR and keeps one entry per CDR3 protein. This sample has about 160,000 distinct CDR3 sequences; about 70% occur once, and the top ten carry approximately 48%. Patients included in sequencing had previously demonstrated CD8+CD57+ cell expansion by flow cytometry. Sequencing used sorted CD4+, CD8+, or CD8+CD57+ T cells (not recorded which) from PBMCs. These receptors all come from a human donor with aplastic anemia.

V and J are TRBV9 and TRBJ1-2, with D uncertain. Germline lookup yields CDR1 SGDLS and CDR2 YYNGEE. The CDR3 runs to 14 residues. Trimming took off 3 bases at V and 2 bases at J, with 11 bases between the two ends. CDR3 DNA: TGTGCCAGCAGCGAGGGAGGTTGGAACTATGGCTACACCTTC. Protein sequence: CASSEGGWNYGYTF.

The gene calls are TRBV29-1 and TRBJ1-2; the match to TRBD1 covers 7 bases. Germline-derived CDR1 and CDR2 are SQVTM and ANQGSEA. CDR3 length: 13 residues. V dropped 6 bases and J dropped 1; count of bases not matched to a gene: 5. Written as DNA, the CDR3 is TGCAGCGTGGACAGGACAAATAACTATGGCTACACCTTC. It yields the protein CSVDRTNNYGYTF.

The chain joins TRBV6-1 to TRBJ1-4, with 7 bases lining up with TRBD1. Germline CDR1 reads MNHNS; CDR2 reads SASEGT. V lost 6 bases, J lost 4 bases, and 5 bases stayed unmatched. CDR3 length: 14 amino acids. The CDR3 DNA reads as TGTGCCAGCAGAACCGGGACAGATAATGAAAAACTGTTTTTT. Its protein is CASRTGTDNEKLFF.

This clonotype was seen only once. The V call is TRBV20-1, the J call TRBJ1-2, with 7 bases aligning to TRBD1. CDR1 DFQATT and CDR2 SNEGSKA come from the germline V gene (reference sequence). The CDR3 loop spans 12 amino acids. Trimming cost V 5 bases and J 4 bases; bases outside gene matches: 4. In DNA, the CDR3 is TGCAGTGCTCAACAGGGGTTCTATGGCTACACCTTC. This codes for CSAQQGFYGYTF.

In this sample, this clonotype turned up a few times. This CDR3 is CSVIGAEAFF. In DNA form, the CDR3 reads TGCAGCGTAATAGGGGCTGAAGCTTTCTTT. The chain has TRBV29-1 and TRBJ1-1; D may be TRBD1 (5 bases). V dropped 6 bases and J dropped 6 bases, with 8 bases sitting between them. Germline assignment: CDR1 SQVTM and CDR2 ANQGSEA. The CDR3 consists of 10 residues.

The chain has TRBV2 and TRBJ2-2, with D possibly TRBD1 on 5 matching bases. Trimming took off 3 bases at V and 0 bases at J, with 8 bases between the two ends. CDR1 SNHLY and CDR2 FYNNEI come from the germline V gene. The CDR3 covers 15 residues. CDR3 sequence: CASSERTTNTGELFF. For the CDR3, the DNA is TGTGCCAGCAGTGAGAGGACAACGAACACCGGGGAGCTGTTTTTT.

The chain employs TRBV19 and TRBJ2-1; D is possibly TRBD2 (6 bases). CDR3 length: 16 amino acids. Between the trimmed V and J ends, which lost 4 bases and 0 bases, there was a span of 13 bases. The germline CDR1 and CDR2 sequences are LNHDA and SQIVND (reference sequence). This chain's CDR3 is CASSTQGGVSYNEQFF. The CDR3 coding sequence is TGTGCCAGTAGTACCCAAGGAGGGGTCTCCTACAATGAGCAGTTCTTC.

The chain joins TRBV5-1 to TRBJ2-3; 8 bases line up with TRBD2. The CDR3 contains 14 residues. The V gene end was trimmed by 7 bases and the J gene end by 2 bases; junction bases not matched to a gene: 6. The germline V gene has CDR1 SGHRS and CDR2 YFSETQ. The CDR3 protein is CASREGTTTDTQYF. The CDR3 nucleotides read TGCGCCAGCCGGGAGGGGACAACCACAGATACGCAGTATTTT.

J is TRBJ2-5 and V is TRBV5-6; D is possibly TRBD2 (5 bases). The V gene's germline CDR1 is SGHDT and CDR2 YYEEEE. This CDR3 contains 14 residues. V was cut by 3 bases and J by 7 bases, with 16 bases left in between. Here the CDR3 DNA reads TGTGCCAGCAGCTCACCGGGAACCGAAGGGACCCAGTACTTC. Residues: CASSSPGTEGTQYF. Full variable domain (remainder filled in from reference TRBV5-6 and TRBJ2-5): DAGVTQSPTHLIKTRGQQVTLRCSPKSGHDTVSWYQQALGQGPQFIFQYYEEEERQRGNFPDRFSGHQFPNYSSELNVNALLLGDSALYLCASSSPGTEGTQYFGPGTRLLVL.

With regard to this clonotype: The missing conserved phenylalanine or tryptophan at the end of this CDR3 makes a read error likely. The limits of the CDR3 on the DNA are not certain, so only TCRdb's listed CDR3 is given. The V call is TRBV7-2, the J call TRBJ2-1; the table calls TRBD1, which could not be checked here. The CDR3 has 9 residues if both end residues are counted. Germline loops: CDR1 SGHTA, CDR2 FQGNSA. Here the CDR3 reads CASSQLPLT.

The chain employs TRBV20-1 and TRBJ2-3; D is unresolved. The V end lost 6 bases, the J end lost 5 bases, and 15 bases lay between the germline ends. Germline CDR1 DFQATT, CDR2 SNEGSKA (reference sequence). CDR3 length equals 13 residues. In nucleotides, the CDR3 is TGCAGTGCCATCAAAGGGAAGGTAGATACGCAGTATTTT. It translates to CSAIKGKVDTQYF.

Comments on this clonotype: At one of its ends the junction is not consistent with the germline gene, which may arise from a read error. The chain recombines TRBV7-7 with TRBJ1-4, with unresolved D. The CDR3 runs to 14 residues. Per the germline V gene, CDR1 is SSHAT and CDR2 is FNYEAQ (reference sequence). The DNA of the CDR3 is TGTGCTAGCAGCTTAGCCTTCGGAAATGAAAAACTGTTTTTT. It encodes CASSLAFGNEKLFF. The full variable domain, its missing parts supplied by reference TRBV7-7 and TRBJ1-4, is GAGVSQSPRYKVTKRGQDVTLRCDPISSHATLYWYQQALGQGPEFLTYFNYEAQPDKSGLPSDRFSAERPEGSISTLTIQRTEQRDSAMYRCASSLAFGNEKLFFGSGTQLSVL.

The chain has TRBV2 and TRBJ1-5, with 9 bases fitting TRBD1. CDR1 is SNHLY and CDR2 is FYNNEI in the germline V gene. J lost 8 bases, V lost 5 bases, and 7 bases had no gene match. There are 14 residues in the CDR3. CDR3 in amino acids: CASSTDRGSEPQHF. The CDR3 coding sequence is TGTGCCAGCAGTACGGACAGGGGTTCTGAGCCCCAGCATTTT.

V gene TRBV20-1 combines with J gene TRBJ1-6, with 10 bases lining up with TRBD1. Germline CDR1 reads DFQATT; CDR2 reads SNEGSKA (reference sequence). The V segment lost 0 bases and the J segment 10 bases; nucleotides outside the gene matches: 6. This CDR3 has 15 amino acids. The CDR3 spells CSARDPGQGKSPLHF. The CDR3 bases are TGCAGTGCTAGAGATCCGGGACAGGGGAAATCACCCCTCCACTTT.

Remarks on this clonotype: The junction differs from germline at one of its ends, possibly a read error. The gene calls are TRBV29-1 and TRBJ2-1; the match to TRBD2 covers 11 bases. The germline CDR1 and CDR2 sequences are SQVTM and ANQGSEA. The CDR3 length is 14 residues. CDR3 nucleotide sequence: TGCAGCGTTGAGGGGTCTAGCGGGAGGACTGAGCAGCTCTTC. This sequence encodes CSVEGSSGRTEQLF.

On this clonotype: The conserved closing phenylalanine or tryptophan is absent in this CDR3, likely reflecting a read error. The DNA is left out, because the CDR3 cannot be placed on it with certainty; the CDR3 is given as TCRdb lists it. CDR3: CASSLGGRANSWYL. The chain combines TRBV7-9 with TRBJ2-7; the table's D call TRBD2 went unverified against the DNA. CDR1 and CDR2 from the germline V gene are SEHNR and FQNEAQ (reference sequence). A total of 14 residues make up the CDR3, ends included.

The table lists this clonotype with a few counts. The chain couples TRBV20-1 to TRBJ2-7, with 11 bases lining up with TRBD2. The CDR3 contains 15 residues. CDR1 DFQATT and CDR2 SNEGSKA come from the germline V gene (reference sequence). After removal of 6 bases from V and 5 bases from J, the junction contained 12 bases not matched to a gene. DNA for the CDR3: TGCAGTGCCAGTGCACTAGCGGGAGAATATCACGAGCAGTACTTC. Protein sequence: CSASALAGEYHEQYF.

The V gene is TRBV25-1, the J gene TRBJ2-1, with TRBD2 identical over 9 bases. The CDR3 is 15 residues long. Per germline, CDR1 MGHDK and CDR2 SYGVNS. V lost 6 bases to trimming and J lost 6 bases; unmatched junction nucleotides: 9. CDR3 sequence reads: CASSATAGGPNEQFF. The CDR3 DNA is TGTGCCAGCAGCGCCACGGCGGGAGGGCCCAATGAGCAGTTCTTC.

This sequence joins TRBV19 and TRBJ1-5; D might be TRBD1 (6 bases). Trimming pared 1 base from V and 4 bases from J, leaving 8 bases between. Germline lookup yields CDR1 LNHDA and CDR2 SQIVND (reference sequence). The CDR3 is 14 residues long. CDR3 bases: TGTGCCAGTAGTATAGCAGGGGTAAATCAGCCCCAGCATTTT. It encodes CASSIAGVNQPQHF.

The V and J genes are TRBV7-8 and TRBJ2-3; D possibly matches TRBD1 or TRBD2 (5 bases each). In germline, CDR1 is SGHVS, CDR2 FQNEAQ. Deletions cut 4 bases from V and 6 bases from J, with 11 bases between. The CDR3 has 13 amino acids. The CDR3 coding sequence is TGTGCCAGCAGCTCCCGGTGGGGGGATACGCAGTATTTT. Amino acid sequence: CASSSRWGDTQYF.

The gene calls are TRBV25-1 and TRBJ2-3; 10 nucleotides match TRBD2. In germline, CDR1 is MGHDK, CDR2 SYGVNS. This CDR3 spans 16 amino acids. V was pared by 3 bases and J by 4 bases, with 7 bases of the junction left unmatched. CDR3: CASSEGASGSPDTQYF. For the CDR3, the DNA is TGTGCCAGCAGTGAGGGTGCTAGCGGGAGCCCAGATACGCAGTATTTT.

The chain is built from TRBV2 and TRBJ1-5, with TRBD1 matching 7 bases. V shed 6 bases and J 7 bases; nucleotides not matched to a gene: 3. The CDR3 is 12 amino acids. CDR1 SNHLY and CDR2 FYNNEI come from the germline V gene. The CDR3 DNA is TGTGCCAGCAGCACAGGGGCCCAGCCCCAGCATTTT. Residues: CASSTGAQPQHF.

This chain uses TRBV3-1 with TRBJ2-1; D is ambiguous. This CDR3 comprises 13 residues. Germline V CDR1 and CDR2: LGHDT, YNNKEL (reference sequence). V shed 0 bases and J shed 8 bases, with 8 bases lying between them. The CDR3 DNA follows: TGTGCCAGCAGCCAAGATGCCCAGGATGAGCAGTTCTTC. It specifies CASSQDAQDEQFF.

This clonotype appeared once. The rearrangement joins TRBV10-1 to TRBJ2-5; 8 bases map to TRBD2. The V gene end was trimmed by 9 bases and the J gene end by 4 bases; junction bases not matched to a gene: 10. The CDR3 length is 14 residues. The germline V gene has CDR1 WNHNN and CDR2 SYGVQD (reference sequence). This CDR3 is CASRRGLESETQYF. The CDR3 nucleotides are TGCGCCAGTCGGCGGGGACTAGAGTCAGAGACCCAGTACTTC.

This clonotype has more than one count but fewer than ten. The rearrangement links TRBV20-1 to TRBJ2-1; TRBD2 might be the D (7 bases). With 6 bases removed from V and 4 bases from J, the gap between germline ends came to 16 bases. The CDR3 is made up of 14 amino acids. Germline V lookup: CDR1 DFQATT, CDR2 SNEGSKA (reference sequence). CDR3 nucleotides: TGCAGTGCACCGAGGGAGGGGGAATACAATGAGCAGTTCTTC. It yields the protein CSAPREGEYNEQFF.

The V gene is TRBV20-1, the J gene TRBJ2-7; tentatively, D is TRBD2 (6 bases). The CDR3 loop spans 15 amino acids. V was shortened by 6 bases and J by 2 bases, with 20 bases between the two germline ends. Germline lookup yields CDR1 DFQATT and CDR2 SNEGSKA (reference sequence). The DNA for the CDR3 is TGCAGTGCCCCAGGGTCGGGAGACGGGACCTACGAGCAGTACTTC. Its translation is CSAPGSGDGTYEQYF.

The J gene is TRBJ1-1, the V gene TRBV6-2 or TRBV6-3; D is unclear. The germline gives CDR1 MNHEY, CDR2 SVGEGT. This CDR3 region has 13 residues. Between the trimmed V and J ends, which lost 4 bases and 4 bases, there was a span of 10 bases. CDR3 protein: CASSWILGTEAFF. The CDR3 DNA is TGTGCCAGCAGTTGGATTTTGGGCACTGAAGCTTTCTTT.